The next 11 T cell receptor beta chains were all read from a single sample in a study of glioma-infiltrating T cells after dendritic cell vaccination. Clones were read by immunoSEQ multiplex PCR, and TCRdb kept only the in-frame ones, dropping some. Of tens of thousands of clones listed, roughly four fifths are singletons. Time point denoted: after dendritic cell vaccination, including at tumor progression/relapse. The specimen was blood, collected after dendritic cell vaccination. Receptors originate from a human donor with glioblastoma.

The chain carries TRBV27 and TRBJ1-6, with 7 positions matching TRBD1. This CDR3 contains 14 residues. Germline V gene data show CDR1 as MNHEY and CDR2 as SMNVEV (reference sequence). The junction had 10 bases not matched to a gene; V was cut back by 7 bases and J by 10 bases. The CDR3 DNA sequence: TGTGCCAGCACCTGGGGGACAGCAGGGTCACCCCTCCACTTT. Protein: CASTWGTAGSPLHF.

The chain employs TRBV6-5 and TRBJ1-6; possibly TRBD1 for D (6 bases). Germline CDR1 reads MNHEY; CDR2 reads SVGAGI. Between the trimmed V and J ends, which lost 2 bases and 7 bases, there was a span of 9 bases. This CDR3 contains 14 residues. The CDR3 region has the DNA TGTGCCAGCAGTTACGCAGGGGAAAATTCACCCCTCCACTTT. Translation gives CASSYAGENSPLHF.

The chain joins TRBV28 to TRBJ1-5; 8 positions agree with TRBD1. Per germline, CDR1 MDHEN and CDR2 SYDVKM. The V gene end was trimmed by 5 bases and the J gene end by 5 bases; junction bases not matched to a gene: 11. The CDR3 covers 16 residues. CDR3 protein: CASSTTSGGAYQPQHF. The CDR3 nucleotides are TGTGCCAGCAGTACCACCTCAGGGGGCGCGTATCAGCCCCAGCATTTT.

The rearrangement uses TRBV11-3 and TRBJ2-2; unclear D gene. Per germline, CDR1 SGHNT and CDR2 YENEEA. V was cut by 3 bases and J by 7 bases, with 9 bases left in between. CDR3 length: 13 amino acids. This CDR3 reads CASSFRGGGELFF. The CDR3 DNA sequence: TGTGCCAGCAGCTTTCGAGGCGGCGGGGAGCTGTTTTTT.

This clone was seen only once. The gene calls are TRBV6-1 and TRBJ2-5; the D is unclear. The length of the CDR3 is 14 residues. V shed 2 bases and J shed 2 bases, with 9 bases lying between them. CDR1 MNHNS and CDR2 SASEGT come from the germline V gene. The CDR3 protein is CASSELTSQETQYF. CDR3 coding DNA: TGTGCCAGCAGTGAATTGACTTCGCAAGAGACCCAGTACTTC.

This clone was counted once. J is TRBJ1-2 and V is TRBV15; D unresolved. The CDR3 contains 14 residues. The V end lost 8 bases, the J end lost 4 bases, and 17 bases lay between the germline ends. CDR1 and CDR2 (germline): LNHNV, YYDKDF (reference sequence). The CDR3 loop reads CATGQAASTYGYTF. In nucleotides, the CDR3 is TGTGCCACCGGTCAGGCCGCCTCAACCTATGGCTACACCTTC.

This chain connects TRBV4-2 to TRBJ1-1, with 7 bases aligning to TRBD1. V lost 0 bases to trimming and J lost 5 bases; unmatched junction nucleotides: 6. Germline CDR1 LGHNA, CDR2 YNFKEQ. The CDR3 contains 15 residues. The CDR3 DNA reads TGTGCCAGCAGCCAAGATCAGGCAGGGGGGACTGAAGCTTTCTTT. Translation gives CASSQDQAGGTEAFF.

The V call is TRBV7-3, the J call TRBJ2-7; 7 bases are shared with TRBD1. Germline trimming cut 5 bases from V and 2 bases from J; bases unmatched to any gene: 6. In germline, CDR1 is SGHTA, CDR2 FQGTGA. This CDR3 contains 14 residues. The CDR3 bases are TGTGCCAGCAGCCTTACAGGGGCGGCCTACGAGCAGTACTTC. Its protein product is CASSLTGAAYEQYF.

CDR3 amino acids: CASSPEWEGQQFF. The CDR3 region has the DNA TGCGCCAGCAGCCCGGAGTGGGAGGGTCAGCAGTTCTTC. The rearrangement joins TRBV5-1 to TRBJ2-1; 7 bases agree with TRBD2. V was pared by 4 bases and J by 11 bases, with 9 bases of the junction left unmatched. The CDR3 runs to 13 residues. Per germline, CDR1 SGHRS and CDR2 YFSETQ.

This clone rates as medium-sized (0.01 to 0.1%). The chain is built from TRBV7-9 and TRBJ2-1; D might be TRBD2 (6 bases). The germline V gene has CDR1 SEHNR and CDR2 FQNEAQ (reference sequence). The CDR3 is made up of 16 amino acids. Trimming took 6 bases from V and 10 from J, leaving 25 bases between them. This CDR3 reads CASSQVPMGLLIEQFF. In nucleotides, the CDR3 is TGTGCCAGCAGTCAGGTCCCTATGGGACTTCTCATCGAGCAGTTCTTC. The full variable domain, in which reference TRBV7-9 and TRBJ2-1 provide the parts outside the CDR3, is DTGVSQNPRHKITKRGQNVTFRCDPISEHNRLYWYRQTLGQGPEFLTYFQNEAQLEKSRLLSDRFSAERPKGSFSTLEIQRTEQGDSAMYLCASSQVPMGLLIEQFFGPGTRLTVL.

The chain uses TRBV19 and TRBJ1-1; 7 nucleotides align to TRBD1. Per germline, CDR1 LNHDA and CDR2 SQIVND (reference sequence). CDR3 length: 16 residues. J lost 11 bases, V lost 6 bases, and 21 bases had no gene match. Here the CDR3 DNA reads TGTGCCAGTAGCGTTAACAGGGGATACACTGAAGCTGTCGCTTTCTTT. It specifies CASSVNRGYTEAVAFF.